The TCR beta chain described here comes from a study of cytomegalovirus exposure and HLA in healthy donors. CDR1 is SQVTM and CDR2 is ANQGSEA in the germline V gene. The length of the CDR3 is 14 residues. J lost 8 bases, V lost 6 bases, and 12 bases had no gene match. Both 60 Vbeta primers and 13 Jbeta primers went into the PCR. Generated by immunoSEQ multiplex PCR, the TCRdb table keeps only in-frame clones and is missing some. The data contain 150,000 to 200,000 clones, roughly 78% of them seen just once; the ten biggest clones take up approximately 4.4%. The sequenced material came from PBMCs. The V gene is TRBV29-1, the J gene TRBJ1-3, with 8 bases that match TRBD1. The clonotype was recovered from a woman in her twenties or thirties in good health and CMV-seropositive. CDR3 sequence reads: CSVALTGVGDTIYF. The CDR3 DNA is TGCAGCGTCGCCCTGACAGGGGTGGGTGACACCATATATTTT. The full variable domain, rest sourced from reference TRBV29-1 and TRBJ1-3, is SAVISQKPSRDICQRGTSLTIQCQVDSQVTMMFWYRQQPGQSLTLIATANQGSEATYESGFVIDKFPISRPNLTFSTLTVSNMSPEDSSIYLCSVALTGVGDTIYFGEGSWLTVV.